This T cell receptor beta chain was obtained from a study of PD-L1 blockade in urothelial cancer. At the level of the study: Blood was analyzed 3 weeks (second dose) and 6 weeks after treatment start.

The study's findings and limits: Better survival was predicted when blood TCR clonality before treatment fell below the median.

CDR1 and CDR2 (germline): MGHDK, SYGVNS. The CDR3 has 16 residues. J was trimmed by 5 bases and V by 1 base; bases with no gene match: 6. TCRdb's table, derived via immunoSEQ multiplex PCR, lists solely in-frame clones and lacks some. The sample has more than 80,000 clones, about 81% seen once. On this clone: Its cognate antigen is unknown.

The V and J genes are TRBV25-1 and TRBJ2-5; 11 bases line up with TRBD2. This receptor was taken from a man in his sixties or seventies with urothelial cancer. The material sequenced was PBMCs, taken around atezolizumab (anti-PD-L1) treatment. CDR3: CASSEFSGRARETQYF. The CDR3 DNA follows: TGTGCCAGCAGTGAATTTAGCGGGAGGGCCCGGGAGACCCAGTACTTC.